This T cell receptor beta chain was recorded in a study of a mutant IDH1 vaccine in newly diagnosed glioma. Noted time point: week 5, during vaccination. The vaccine gave 300 ug of a 20-mer mutant IDH1 peptide subcutaneously per dose. The V end lost 7 bases, the J end lost 8 bases, and 26 bases lay between the germline ends. The CDR3 extends over 17 amino acids. CDR1 SEHNR and CDR2 FQNEAQ come from the germline V gene (reference sequence). As for this clone: What it binds is not known.

Method: immunoSEQ multiplex PCR; TCRdb's copy keeps in-frame clones and lacks some. The profile shows tens of thousands of clones, about 91% of them singletons. The receptor was derived from a woman in her 50s with glioma. V usage is TRBV7-9 and J usage is TRBJ1-4; D perhaps matches TRBD1 (6 bases). Sequencing was performed on PBMCs, taken from a glioma patient whose treatment included an IDH1 peptide vaccine. CDR3 sequence (DNA): TGTGCCAGCACCGTAGAACGGGGGCAAGTTCATTGGGAAAAACTGTTTTTT. This codes for CASTVERGQVHWEKLFF.